The entry below describes one TCR beta chain. CDR1 is MGHRA and CDR2 is YSYEKL in the germline V gene. Germline trimming cut 2 bases from V and 0 bases from J; bases unmatched to any gene: 9. CDR3 length: 19 amino acids. The data belong to a study of blood T cell repertoires in COVID-19. Overall study: Samples of COVID-19 (acute and convalescent) were obtained from the United States, Italy and Spain. Sources were T cells, B-cell-depleted T cells, or PBMCs; the material itself was cDNA or gDNA.

Original data processing: Reference gene primers were amplified, and this amplification served to estimate nucleated cell counts. Using immunoSEQ multiplex PCR, the repertoire was profiled, and TCRdb retains in-frame clones only, with some absent. The V and J calls and the clone size are those of that table, but D and trimming were determined from the DNA. The sample lists a few hundred thousand clones, 86% seen once, with around 2.9% in the top ten. V and J are TRBV4-1 and TRBJ1-6; 8 nucleotides align to TRBD1. What was sequenced was peripheral blood. This sequence was found in a woman under 40 with active or convalescent COVID-19. CDR3 DNA sequence: TGCGCCAGCAGCCAAATTGCAGGGGGCCAAGCCTCCTATAATTCACCCCTCCACTTT. This codes for CASSQIAGGQASYNSPLHF.